This is a list of T cell receptor beta chains from one sample in a study of shared clonotypes between healthy human individuals. Produced via immunoSEQ multiplex PCR; TCRdb's table is partial and in-frame only. The sample has approximately 1,500,000 clones, roughly 95% seen once; the top ten hold roughly 1.1%. Sequencing was done on a sample of naive CD4+ T cells sorted from blood. The origin of the receptors is a man aged 25 to 45 in good health. Both conserved end residues are part of each CDR3. A D gene is named only where the DNA matches it firmly. The size field is filled for only some rows; it gives once, few, many or a size class.

j_gene: TRBJ2-5
v_gene: TRBV7-6
d_gene: TRBD2
abundance: -
len: 16
CDR3nt: TGTGCCAGCAGCTTGGGACTAGCGGGGGGCCAAGAGACCCAGTACTTC
CDR3aa: CASSLGLAGGQETQYF

j_gene: TRBJ2-3
v_gene: TRBV7-9
d_gene: TRBD2
abundance: -
len: 18
CDR3nt: TGTGCCAGCAGCTTAAATGTTTGGGCGGGAGCCCCCACAGATACGCAGTATTTT
CDR3aa: CASSLNVWAGAPTDTQYF

j_gene: TRBJ2-1
v_gene: TRBV2
d_gene: -
abundance: -
len: 13
CDR3nt: TGTGCCAGCAGTGACTCAGGCCTCAATGAGCAGTTCTTC
CDR3aa: CASSDSGLNEQFF

j_gene: TRBJ2-6
v_gene: TRBV4-2
d_gene: -
abundance: -
len: 17
CDR3nt: TGTGCCAGCAGCCAAAGGCCTTTAGACCCTGGGGCCAACGTCCTGACTTTC
CDR3aa: CASSQRPLDPGANVLTF

j_gene: TRBJ1-5
v_gene: TRBV7-8
d_gene: -
abundance: -
len: 15
CDR3nt: TGTGCCAGCAGCTTACCTGACAGATACAATCAGCCCCAGCATTTT
CDR3aa: CASSLPDRYNQPQHF

j_gene: TRBJ2-7
v_gene: TRBV6-5
d_gene: TRBD1
abundance: -
len: 11
CDR3nt: TGTGCCAGCCAAAATACAGGGGGTTCCTTCTTC
CDR3aa: CASQNTGGSFF

j_gene: TRBJ2-1
v_gene: TRBV5-1
d_gene: TRBD1
abundance: -
len: 16
CDR3nt: TGCGCCAGCAGCTTCAGGGACAGGGGACCCTACAATGAGCAGTTCTTC
CDR3aa: CASSFRDRGPYNEQFF

j_gene: TRBJ2-7
v_gene: TRBV9
d_gene: -
abundance: -
len: 16
CDR3nt: TGTGCCAGCAGCGTAAGGTTGTGGGGCGCAGACTACGAGCAGTACTTC
CDR3aa: CASSVRLWGADYEQYF

j_gene: TRBJ2-5
v_gene: TRBV10-1
d_gene: TRBD2
abundance: -
len: 15
CDR3nt: TGCGCCAGCAGTGATAGAGCGGGAGCTCTGGAGACCCAGTACTTC
CDR3aa: CASSDRAGALETQYF

j_gene: TRBJ2-1
v_gene: TRBV28
d_gene: TRBD1
abundance: -
len: 17
CDR3nt: TGTGCCAGCAGTCGGAATTGGACAGGAGTACTCTACAATGAGCAGTTCTTC
CDR3aa: CASSRNWTGVLYNEQFF

j_gene: TRBJ2-1
v_gene: TRBV21-1
d_gene: -
abundance: -
len: 17
CDR3nt: TGTGCCAGCAGCACACTTACAGGGTTTCCCCACCACAATGAGCAGTTCTTC
CDR3aa: CASSTLTGFPHHNEQFF

j_gene: TRBJ2-1
v_gene: TRBV5-5
d_gene: -
abundance: -
len: 16
CDR3nt: TGTGCCAGCAGCAACCGAGGGGCTTGGTTGGACAATGAGCAGTTCTTC
CDR3aa: CASSNRGAWLDNEQFF

j_gene: TRBJ1-3
v_gene: TRBV7-9
d_gene: -
abundance: once
len: 16
CDR3nt: TGTGCCAGCAGCCTCCTCGCCGGGATCTCTGGAAACACCATATATTTT
CDR3aa: CASSLLAGISGNTIYF

j_gene: TRBJ1-2
v_gene: TRBV9
d_gene: TRBD1
abundance: -
len: 13
CDR3nt: TGTGCCAGCAGCGTGGACAGGGGCTATGGCTACACCTTC
CDR3aa: CASSVDRGYGYTF

j_gene: TRBJ2-2
v_gene: TRBV6-1
d_gene: TRBD2
abundance: -
len: 16
CDR3nt: TGTGCCAGCAGTGTGACTAGCGGGAGTCGGACCGGGGAGCTGTTTTTT
CDR3aa: CASSVTSGSRTGELFF

j_gene: TRBJ2-2
v_gene: TRBV28
d_gene: -
abundance: -
len: 13
CDR3nt: TGTGCCAGCAGTGCCAAACCTACCGGGGAGCTGTTTTTT
CDR3aa: CASSAKPTGELFF

j_gene: TRBJ1-5
v_gene: TRBV4-3
d_gene: -
abundance: once
len: 13
CDR3nt: TGCGCCAGCAGCCAAGGAGTCAATCAGCCCCAGCATTTT
CDR3aa: CASSQGVNQPQHF

j_gene: TRBJ2-3
v_gene: TRBV7-9
d_gene: -
abundance: -
len: 16
CDR3nt: TGTGCCAGCAGCTTTGGCGGGCAGAGTAGCACAGATACGCAGTATTTT
CDR3aa: CASSFGGQSSTDTQYF

j_gene: TRBJ2-7
v_gene: TRBV2
d_gene: TRBD2
abundance: -
len: 14
CDR3nt: TGTGCCAGCAAAGCGGGGGCCGGGACCTACGAGCAGTACTTC
CDR3aa: CASKAGAGTYEQYF

j_gene: TRBJ2-5
v_gene: TRBV25-1
d_gene: TRBD2
abundance: -
len: 15
CDR3nt: TGTGCCAGCAGTGACTTAGCGGGAGGGCCCGGGACCCAGTACTTC
CDR3aa: CASSDLAGGPGTQYF

j_gene: TRBJ2-7
v_gene: TRBV6-5
d_gene: -
abundance: -
len: 15
CDR3nt: TGTGCCAGCAGCACCGGACGTCGTCAAATCTACGAGCAGTACTTC
CDR3aa: CASSTGRRQIYEQYF

j_gene: TRBJ1-4
v_gene: TRBV5-4
d_gene: -
abundance: -
len: 14
CDR3nt: TGTGCCAGCAGCTTGACAGGGTCAAATGAAAAACTGTTTTTT
CDR3aa: CASSLTGSNEKLFF

j_gene: TRBJ1-2
v_gene: TRBV28
d_gene: TRBD1
abundance: -
len: 15
CDR3nt: TGTGCCAGCAGTTTCTTTCGGGACAGGGTCTTTGGCTACACCTTC
CDR3aa: CASSFFRDRVFGYTF

j_gene: TRBJ2-2
v_gene: TRBV9
d_gene: TRBD2
abundance: -
len: 16
CDR3nt: TGTGCCAGCAGCGTAGCGTCTAGCGGGAGGACCGGGGAGCTGTTTTTT
CDR3aa: CASSVASSGRTGELFF

j_gene: TRBJ2-2
v_gene: TRBV2
d_gene: -
abundance: -
len: 13
CDR3nt: TGTGCCAGCAGTGAGATAAGGGCCGGGGAGCTGTTTTTT
CDR3aa: CASSEIRAGELFF

j_gene: TRBJ2-7
v_gene: TRBV19
d_gene: -
abundance: -
len: 15
CDR3nt: TGTGCCAGTAGTATAGATCCCGGTTCAGCCTACGAGCAGTACTTC
CDR3aa: CASSIDPGSAYEQYF

j_gene: TRBJ2-5
v_gene: TRBV27
d_gene: TRBD2
abundance: -
len: 17
CDR3nt: TGTGCCAGCAGTTTGATTCGGACTAGCGGGCAACAAGAGACCCAGTACTTC
CDR3aa: CASSLIRTSGQQETQYF

j_gene: TRBJ2-4
v_gene: TRBV7-6
d_gene: TRBD1
abundance: -
len: 15
CDR3nt: TGTGCCAGCAGCTTAGAAAGGGGGCCCGGAAACATTCAGTACTTC
CDR3aa: CASSLERGPGNIQYF

j_gene: TRBJ1-4
v_gene: TRBV18
d_gene: -
abundance: -
len: 13
CDR3nt: TGTGCCAGCTCCGCGGCAGGGAGTGAAAAACTGTTTTTT
CDR3aa: CASSAAGSEKLFF

j_gene: TRBJ2-7
v_gene: TRBV7-9
d_gene: -
abundance: -
len: 15
CDR3nt: TGTGCCAGCAGCCCCCGGGGGGGACAGGGTCTCGGGCAGTACTTC
CDR3aa: CASSPRGGQGLGQYF

j_gene: TRBJ2-1
v_gene: TRBV25-1
d_gene: -
abundance: -
len: 13
CDR3nt: TGTGCCAGCAGTGATGGGCCGAGGAATGAGCAGTTCTTC
CDR3aa: CASSDGPRNEQFF

j_gene: TRBJ2-5
v_gene: TRBV20-1
d_gene: -
abundance: -
len: 11
CDR3nt: TGCAGTGCTTGGCGGCAAGAGACCCAGTACTTC
CDR3aa: CSAWRQETQYF

j_gene: TRBJ2-1
v_gene: TRBV27
d_gene: TRBD1
abundance: -
len: 16
CDR3nt: TGTGCCAGCAGTTTAACCGGACAGGGGGCGCGCAATGAGCAGTTCTTC
CDR3aa: CASSLTGQGARNEQFF

j_gene: TRBJ2-1
v_gene: TRBV19
d_gene: -
abundance: -
len: 13
CDR3nt: TGTGCCAGTAGTCCGAGACAGTACAATGAGCAGTTCTTC
CDR3aa: CASSPRQYNEQFF

j_gene: TRBJ1-1
v_gene: TRBV5-1
d_gene: -
abundance: -
len: 17
CDR3nt: TGCGCCAGCAGCTTGGCCGTAGATTTGAGGTATAACACTGAAGCTTTCTTT
CDR3aa: CASSLAVDLRYNTEAFF

j_gene: TRBJ1-2
v_gene: TRBV28
d_gene: -
abundance: -
len: 13
CDR3nt: TGTGCCAGCAGTTTACTCGGGGCGGCTGGCTACACCTTC
CDR3aa: CASSLLGAAGYTF

j_gene: TRBJ2-7
v_gene: TRBV6-5
d_gene: -
abundance: once
len: 16
CDR3nt: TGTGCCAGCAGTTACTCGAAGGCCAGGGGGGGTCACGAGCAGTACTTC
CDR3aa: CASSYSKARGGHEQYF

j_gene: TRBJ2-5
v_gene: TRBV11-2
d_gene: -
abundance: -
len: 16
CDR3nt: TGTGCCAGCAGCTTCACGGGCCCCAGTGCGGGAGAGACCCAGTACTTC
CDR3aa: CASSFTGPSAGETQYF

j_gene: TRBJ2-5
v_gene: TRBV19
d_gene: -
abundance: -
len: 13
CDR3nt: TGTGCCAGTAGCGAGGGGGGACAAGAGACCCAGTACTTC
CDR3aa: CASSEGGQETQYF

j_gene: TRBJ1-5
v_gene: TRBV28
d_gene: -
abundance: -
len: 15
CDR3nt: TGTGCCAGCAGTTTTGCAGGGGAAGGCAATCAGCCCCAGCATTTT
CDR3aa: CASSFAGEGNQPQHF

j_gene: TRBJ1-4
v_gene: TRBV6-1
d_gene: TRBD1
abundance: -
len: 13
CDR3nt: TGTGCCAGCAGATTGACAGGGGGTGAAAAACTGTTTTTT
CDR3aa: CASRLTGGEKLFF

j_gene: TRBJ2-7
v_gene: TRBV29-1
d_gene: -
abundance: -
len: 14
CDR3nt: TGCAGCGTTGAATCGGCAGGGGCTGTGCACGAGCAGTACTTC
CDR3aa: CSVESAGAVHEQYF

j_gene: TRBJ1-2
v_gene: TRBV28
d_gene: TRBD1
abundance: -
len: 13
CDR3nt: TGTGCCAGCAGAACGACAGGGAACTATGGCTACACCTTC
CDR3aa: CASRTTGNYGYTF

j_gene: TRBJ2-7
v_gene: TRBV5-1
d_gene: -
abundance: -
len: 15
CDR3nt: TGCGCCTGTCGGCGGGAGGCAGGGGGGCTCTACGAGCAGTACTTC
CDR3aa: CACRREAGGLYEQYF

j_gene: TRBJ2-6
v_gene: TRBV9
d_gene: -
abundance: -
len: 13
CDR3nt: TGTGCCAGCAGAGCGTCTGGGGCCAACGTCCTGACTTTC
CDR3aa: CASRASGANVLTF

j_gene: TRBJ2-1
v_gene: TRBV19
d_gene: -
abundance: -
len: 13
CDR3nt: TGTGCCAGTAGTATTATTGGTCAGGGTGAACAGTTCTTC
CDR3aa: CASSIIGQGEQFF

j_gene: TRBJ2-7
v_gene: TRBV19
d_gene: TRBD2
abundance: -
len: 15
CDR3nt: TGTGCCAGTAGTGATGGGACTAGCGGGACCTACGAGCAGTACTTC
CDR3aa: CASSDGTSGTYEQYF

j_gene: TRBJ1-5
v_gene: TRBV27
d_gene: -
abundance: -
len: 14
CDR3nt: TGTGCCAGCAGTTTAAAAGGTAGCAATCAGCCCCAGCATTTT
CDR3aa: CASSLKGSNQPQHF